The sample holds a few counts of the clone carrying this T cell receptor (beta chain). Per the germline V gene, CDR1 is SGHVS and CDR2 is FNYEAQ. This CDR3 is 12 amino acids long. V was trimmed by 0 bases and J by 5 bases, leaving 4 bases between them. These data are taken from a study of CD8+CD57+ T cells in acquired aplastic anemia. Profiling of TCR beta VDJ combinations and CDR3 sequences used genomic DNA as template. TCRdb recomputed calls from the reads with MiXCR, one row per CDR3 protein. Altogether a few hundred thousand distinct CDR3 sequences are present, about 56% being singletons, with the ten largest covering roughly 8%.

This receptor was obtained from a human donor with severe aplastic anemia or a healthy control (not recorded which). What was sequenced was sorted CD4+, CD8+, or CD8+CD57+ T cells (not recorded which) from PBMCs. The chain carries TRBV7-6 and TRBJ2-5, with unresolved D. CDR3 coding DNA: TGTGCCAGCAGCTTAGCGCTGGAGACCCAGTACTTC. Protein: CASSLALETQYF.